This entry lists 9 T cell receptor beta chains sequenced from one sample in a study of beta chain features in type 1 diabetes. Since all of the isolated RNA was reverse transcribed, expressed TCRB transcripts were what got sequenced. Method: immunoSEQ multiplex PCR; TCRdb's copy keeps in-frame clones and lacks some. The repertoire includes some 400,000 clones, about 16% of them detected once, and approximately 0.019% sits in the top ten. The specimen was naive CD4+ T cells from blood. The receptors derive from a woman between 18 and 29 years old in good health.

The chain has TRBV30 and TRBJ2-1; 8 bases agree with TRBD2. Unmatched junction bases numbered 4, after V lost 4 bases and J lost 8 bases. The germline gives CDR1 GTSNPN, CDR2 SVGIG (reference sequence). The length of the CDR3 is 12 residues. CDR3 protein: CAWTSGRHEQFF. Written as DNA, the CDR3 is TGTGCCTGGACTAGCGGGCGGCATGAGCAGTTCTTC.

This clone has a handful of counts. This chain's CDR3 is CASSFGLQGGFTDTQYF. The DNA for the CDR3 is TGTGCCAGCAGCTTCGGCCTACAGGGTGGATTCACAGATACGCAGTATTTT. This sequence joins TRBV11-2 and TRBJ2-3, with D possibly TRBD1 on 6 matching bases. V shed 3 bases and J shed 2 bases, with 18 bases lying between them. Germline V CDR1 and CDR2: SGHAT, FQNNGV. This CDR3 comprises 17 residues.

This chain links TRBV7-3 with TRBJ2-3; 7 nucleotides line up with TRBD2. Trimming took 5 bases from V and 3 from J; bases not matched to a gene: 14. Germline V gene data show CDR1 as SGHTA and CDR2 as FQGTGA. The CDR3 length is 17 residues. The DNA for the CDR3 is TGTGCCAGCAGCCCTTCCGCTAAGGGAGGGAGTACAGATACGCAGTATTTT. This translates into CASSPSAKGGSTDTQYF.

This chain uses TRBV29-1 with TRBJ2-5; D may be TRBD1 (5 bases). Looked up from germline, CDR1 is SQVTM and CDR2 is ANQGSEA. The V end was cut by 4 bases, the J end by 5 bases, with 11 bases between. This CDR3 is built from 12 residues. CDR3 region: CSVGRAGETQYF. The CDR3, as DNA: TGCAGCGTTGGCAGGGCAGGGGAGACCCAGTACTTC.

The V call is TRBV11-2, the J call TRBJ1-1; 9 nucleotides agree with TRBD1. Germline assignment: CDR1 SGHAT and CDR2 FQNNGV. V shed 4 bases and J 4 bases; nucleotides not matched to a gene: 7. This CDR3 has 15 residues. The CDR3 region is CASSSYRGRATEAFF. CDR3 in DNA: TGTGCCAGCAGCTCATACAGGGGGCGGGCCACTGAAGCTTTCTTT.

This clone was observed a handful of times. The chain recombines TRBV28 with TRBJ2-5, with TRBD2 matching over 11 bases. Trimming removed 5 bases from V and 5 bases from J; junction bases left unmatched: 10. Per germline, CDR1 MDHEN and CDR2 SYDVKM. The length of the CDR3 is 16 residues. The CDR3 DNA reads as TGTGCCAGCAGTAACCTGGGACTAGCGGATCGGGAGACCCAGTACTTC. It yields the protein CASSNLGLADRETQYF.

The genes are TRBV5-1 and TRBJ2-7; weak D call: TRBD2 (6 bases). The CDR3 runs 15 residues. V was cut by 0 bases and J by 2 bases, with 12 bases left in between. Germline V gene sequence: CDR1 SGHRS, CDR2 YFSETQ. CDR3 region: CASSLGVADAYEQYF. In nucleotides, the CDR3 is TGCGCCAGCAGCTTGGGAGTAGCGGATGCCTACGAGCAGTACTTC.

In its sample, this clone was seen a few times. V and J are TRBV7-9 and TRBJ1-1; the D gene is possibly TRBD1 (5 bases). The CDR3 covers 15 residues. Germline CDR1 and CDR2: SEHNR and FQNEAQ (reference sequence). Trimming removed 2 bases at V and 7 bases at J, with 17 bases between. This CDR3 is CASSLNPQGGREAFF. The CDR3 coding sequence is TGTGCCAGCAGCTTAAATCCGCAGGGAGGACGTGAAGCTTTCTTT.

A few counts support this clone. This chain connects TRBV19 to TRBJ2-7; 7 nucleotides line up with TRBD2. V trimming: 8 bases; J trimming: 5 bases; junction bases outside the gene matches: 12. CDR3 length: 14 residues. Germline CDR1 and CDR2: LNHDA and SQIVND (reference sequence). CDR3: CASSRGDAHHEQYF. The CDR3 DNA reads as TGTGCCAGTTCTCGGGGGGATGCTCACCACGAGCAGTACTTC.